The 18 T cell receptor beta chains below come from one sample, sequenced in a study of a mutant IDH1 vaccine in newly diagnosed glioma. No antigen has been identified for these receptors. TCRdb's table, derived via immunoSEQ multiplex PCR, lists solely in-frame clones and lacks some. The sample contains over 50,000 clones, around 81% of which appear only once. The time point is: week 5, during vaccination. Doses comprised 300 ug of mutant IDH1 20-mer peptide each, plus topical imiquimod. This specimen consisted of PBMCs, obtained from a glioma patient whose treatment included an IDH1 peptide vaccine. The origin of the receptors is a man aged 30 to 45 with glioma.

The chain combines TRBV7-9 with TRBJ1-1; D gene uncertain. This CDR3 has 15 residues. Germline assignment: CDR1 SEHNR and CDR2 FQNEAQ (reference sequence). V shed 1 base and J shed 1 base, with 10 bases lying between them. CDR3 DNA sequence: TGTGCCAGCAGCTTAGTTACGGGCTGGAACACTGAAGCTTTCTTT. Translated, it gives CASSLVTGWNTEAFF.

The chain links TRBV30 to TRBJ2-7; a weak D match, TRBD1 (6 bases). The CDR3 runs to 11 residues. Per the germline V gene, CDR1 is GTSNPN and CDR2 is SVGIG (reference sequence). Trimming shortened V by 5 bases and J by 4 bases, and 9 bases separated the two germline ends. The CDR3 nucleotides read TGTGCCTGGGGCAGGGGTTACGAGCAGTACTTC. Amino acid sequence: CAWGRGYEQYF.

J is TRBJ2-3 and V is TRBV7-9; 8 nucleotides match TRBD1. The V gene's germline CDR1 is SEHNR and CDR2 FQNEAQ (reference sequence). V lost 6 bases, J lost 2 bases, and 13 bases stayed unmatched. The CDR3 has 17 amino acids. CDR3: CASSRTGIIAATDTQYF. CDR3 DNA: TGTGCCAGCAGTCGGACAGGGATTATTGCTGCCACAGATACGCAGTATTTT.

The chain joins TRBV4-1 to TRBJ2-7; the match to TRBD1 covers 7 bases. Germline V gene lookup returns CDR1 MGHRA and CDR2 YSYEKL. J lost 6 bases, V lost 1 base, and 15 bases had no gene match. This CDR3 spans 17 amino acids. In nucleotides, the CDR3 is TGCGCCAGCAGCCAAGGCTTAGTCCGGGTTACAGGGGCCGAGCAGTACTTC. Its translation is CASSQGLVRVTGAEQYF.

This clone was seen a single time. The CDR3 bases are TGTGCCTGGGCCGGACAGCGACAAGAGACCCAGTACTTC. Translating gives CAWAGQRQETQYF. The rearrangement joins TRBV30 to TRBJ2-5; possibly TRBD1 for D (6 bases). This CDR3 is 13 amino acids long. The ends were cut back, 5 bases at V and 2 bases at J, with 12 bases in the middle. The germline V gene has CDR1 GTSNPN and CDR2 SVGIG (reference sequence). Using reference TRBV30 and TRBJ2-5 for the parts outside the CDR3, the full variable domain is SQTIHQWPATLVQPVGSPLSLECTVEGTSNPNLYWYRQAAGRGLQLLFYSVGIGQISSEVPQNLSASRPQDRQFILSSKKLLLSDSGFYLCAWAGQRQETQYFGPGTRLLVL.

This chain connects TRBV6-5 to TRBJ1-3; D is uncertain. The CDR3 consists of 13 residues. The V end was cut by 5 bases, the J end by 1 base, with 6 bases between. In germline, CDR1 is MNHEY, CDR2 SVGAGI. CDR3 residues: CASSERSGNTIYF. The DNA of the CDR3 is TGTGCCAGCAGTGAGAGGTCTGGAAACACCATATATTTT.

The J gene is TRBJ2-5, the V gene TRBV7-2; tentative D call: TRBD1 (6 bases). CDR3 length: 14 amino acids. Trimming took off 5 bases at V and 5 bases at J, with 15 bases between the two ends. Germline loops: CDR1 SGHTA, CDR2 FQGNSA. CDR3 sequence: CASSRFGRGETQYF. Here the CDR3 DNA reads TGTGCCAGCAGCCGGTTTGGTAGGGGGGAGACCCAGTACTTC. The whole variable domain, filled in from reference TRBV7-2 and TRBJ2-5, reads GAGVSQSPSNKVTEKGKDVELRCDPISGHTALYWYRQSLGQGLEFLIYFQGNSAPDKSGLPSDRFSAERTGGSVSTLTIQRTQQEDSAVYLCASSRFGRGETQYFGPGTRLLVL.

V usage is TRBV18 and J usage is TRBJ1-5, with TRBD1 matching 8 bases. The CDR3 covers 15 residues. J lost 4 bases, V lost 3 bases, and 5 bases had no gene match. Germline CDR1 KGHSH, CDR2 LQKENI. The chain's CDR3 is CASSPTGQVNQPQHF. The CDR3 region has the DNA TGTGCCAGCTCACCTACGGGACAGGTAAATCAGCCCCAGCATTTT.

This chain joins TRBV27 and TRBJ2-1, with 9 bases aligning to TRBD2. The CDR3 is 13 residues long. Germline CDR1 is MNHEY and CDR2 is SMNVEV (reference sequence). With 6 bases clipped from V and 4 bases from J, the junction kept 1 base outside the gene matches. The CDR3 reads CASRLAGYNEQFF. CDR3 nucleotide sequence: TGTGCCAGCAGGCTAGCGGGGTACAATGAGCAGTTCTTC.

The CDR3 DNA reads as TGTGCCAGCTCACGACAGGGGAGCCAGCCCCAGCATTTT. Translating gives CASSRQGSQPQHF. The rearrangement joins TRBV18 to TRBJ1-5; 8 nucleotides agree with TRBD1. From germline, CDR1 is KGHSH and CDR2 LQKENI. V shed 4 bases and J 7 bases; nucleotides not matched to a gene: 3. The CDR3 runs 13 residues.

This chain joins TRBV4-1 and TRBJ2-1, with 9 positions matching TRBD1. The CDR3 spans 13 residues. Per germline, CDR1 MGHRA and CDR2 YSYEKL. J lost 9 bases, V lost 3 bases, and 3 bases had no gene match. In DNA form, the CDR3 reads TGCGCCAGCAGCCAGGGGACAGGGACTGAGCAGTTCTTC. It is translated as CASSQGTGTEQFF.

V gene TRBV7-9 combines with J gene TRBJ1-1, with D possibly being TRBD1 (6 bases). CDR1 is SEHNR, CDR2 FQNEAQ, per germline (reference sequence). The CDR3 contains 16 residues. The germline V and J ends were trimmed by 3 bases and 1 base, with 15 bases remaining between them. CDR3 region: CASSFWGAGENTEAFF. The CDR3 bases are TGTGCCAGCAGCTTTTGGGGGGCAGGGGAGAACACTGAAGCTTTCTTT.

This clone was recorded a few times. The rearrangement links TRBV7-9 to TRBJ1-1; D perhaps matches TRBD1 (6 bases). Germline loops: CDR1 SEHNR, CDR2 FQNEAQ (reference sequence). V was cut by 5 bases and J by 5 bases, with 15 bases left in between. The CDR3 runs 14 residues. In nucleotides, the CDR3 is TGTGCCAGCAGCCTAGGGGGTAGGTTGACTGAAGCTTTCTTT. Translating it yields CASSLGGRLTEAFF.

J is TRBJ2-7 and V is TRBV28; 8 nucleotides align to TRBD1. CDR3 length equals 15 residues. CDR1 and CDR2 from the germline V gene are MDHEN and SYDVKM. Trimming cost V 5 bases and J 7 bases; bases outside gene matches: 13. CDR3 DNA: TGTGCCAGCAGTACGACCAGGGGGCGGTTGAAGGAGCAGTACTTC. This sequence encodes CASSTTRGRLKEQYF. The variable domain in full, completed from reference TRBV28 and TRBJ2-7, reads DVKVTQSSRYLVKRTGEKVFLECVQDMDHENMFWYRQDPGLGLRLIYFSYDVKMKEKGDIPEGYSVSREKKERFSLILESASTNQTSMYLCASSTTRGRLKEQYFGPGTRLTVT.

The chain couples TRBV4-2 to TRBJ2-1, with 9 bases aligning to TRBD2. The trim removed 4 bases at V and 6 bases at J, leaving 10 bases unmatched. Germline V gene sequence: CDR1 LGHNA, CDR2 YNFKEQ. The CDR3 runs to 16 residues. CDR3 in DNA: TGTGCCAGCAGCCTTTTTGGCGGGGGGGCCGGCAATGAGCAGTTCTTC. Its protein is CASSLFGGGAGNEQFF.

The chain has TRBV19 and TRBJ2-7; 7 nucleotides align to TRBD1. Germline values: CDR1 LNHDA, CDR2 SQIVND (reference sequence). There are 14 residues in the CDR3. After removal of 3 bases from V and 3 bases from J, the junction contained 5 bases not matched to a gene. The CDR3 is CASSMSRTGYEQYF. In DNA form, the CDR3 reads TGTGCCAGTAGTATGTCCAGGACAGGCTACGAGCAGTACTTC.

The rearrangement links TRBV11-3 to TRBJ1-1; D remains unclear. The germline V and J ends were trimmed by 5 bases and 2 bases, with 9 bases remaining between them. The CDR3 is 13 amino acids. Germline CDR1 is SGHNT and CDR2 is YENEEA. DNA of the CDR3: TGTGCCAGCAGCCCATCCCCCAACACTGAAGCTTTCTTT. It specifies CASSPSPNTEAFF.

The J gene is TRBJ2-3, the V gene TRBV27, with TRBD1 matching over 10 bases. This CDR3 is 17 amino acids long. The germline CDR1 and CDR2 sequences are MNHEY and SMNVEV (reference sequence). V lost 0 bases and J lost 8; bases outside the gene matches: 11. In nucleotides, the CDR3 is TGTGCCAGCAGTTTATCTCCCGTGGGACAGGGGTGGGCTACGCAGTATTTT. Protein sequence: CASSLSPVGQGWATQYF.